This T cell receptor (beta chain) emerged from a study of blood T cell repertoires in COVID-19. Study information: Spain, Italy and the United States supplied samples that represented acute and convalescent COVID-19. T cells, B-cell-depleted T cells, or PBMCs provided the cDNA or gDNA that served as material.

The CDR3 spans 18 residues. Germline loops: CDR1 SGHRS, CDR2 YFSETQ. V gave up 0 bases and J gave up 0 bases, with 16 bases separating them. As originally analysed: Researchers report that nucleated cell counts were estimated from reference gene primer amplification. Sequencing was performed with immunoSEQ multiplex PCR; in TCRdb, only in-frame clones are kept and a portion is missing. That table is the source of V, J and clone size, and D and trimming were worked out from the DNA. The sample holds about 61,000 clones, roughly 80% seen once. This clonotype originated in a woman in her seventies with acute or convalescent COVID-19. Sample: peripheral blood. V and J are TRBV5-1 and TRBJ1-3; possible D gene TRBD1, 6 bases. This chain's CDR3 is CASSLGPDSFSSGNTIYF. CDR3 DNA sequence: TGCGCCAGCAGCTTGGGACCGGACAGTTTCAGCTCTGGAAACACCATATATTTT.